The 21 T cell receptor beta chains below were found in one sample sequenced in a study of blood T cell repertoires in COVID-19. Sequenced by immunoSEQ multiplex PCR; TCRdb stores in-frame clones only, minus some. The top ten clones hold approximately 12% of a sample with approximately 52,000 clones, around 84% of them seen once. The material sequenced was peripheral blood. The receptors originated from a woman of 80 years or more with acute or convalescent COVID-19.

A single count supports this clone. The V gene is TRBV5-4, the J gene TRBJ1-2, with 8 bases aligning to TRBD1. V shed 0 bases, J shed 2 bases, and the junction held 0 bases outside the gene matches. The CDR3 has 14 residues. Germline V gene lookup returns CDR1 SGHNT and CDR2 YYREEE (reference sequence). The CDR3 here is CASSLAGGNYGYTF. In DNA form, the CDR3 reads TGTGCCAGCAGCTTGGCAGGGGGCAACTATGGCTACACCTTC.

V is TRBV6-4 and J is TRBJ2-1; D is perhaps TRBD2 (6 bases). This CDR3 has 12 residues. Between the trimmed V and J ends, which lost 3 bases and 13 bases, there was a span of 13 bases. Germline V lookup: CDR1 MRHNA, CDR2 SNTAGT. In DNA form, the CDR3 reads TGTGCCAGCAGTGATGGGGGGAAAAACCAGTTCTTC. This encodes CASSDGGKNQFF.

The chain carries TRBV6-1 and TRBJ1-1; no reliable D call. CDR1 and CDR2 from the germline V gene are MNHNS and SASEGT. V dropped 2 bases and J dropped 0 bases, with 7 bases sitting between them. CDR3 length equals 14 residues. The CDR3 is CASSENRLNTEAFF. Here the CDR3 DNA reads TGTGCCAGCAGTGAAAACAGACTGAACACTGAAGCTTTCTTT.

This rearrangement joins TRBV5-4 to TRBJ2-5; D not certain. CDR3 length: 13 amino acids. V lost 2 bases to trimming and J lost 2 bases, with 7 bases between them. Germline CDR1 reads SGHNT; CDR2 reads YYREEE (reference sequence). The CDR3: CASSFRQQETQYF. CDR3 in DNA: TGTGCCAGCAGCTTTCGCCAGCAAGAGACCCAGTACTTC.

This chain uses TRBV10-3 with TRBJ2-5; 8 positions match TRBD2. The CDR3 runs 15 residues. CDR1 and CDR2 (germline): ENHRY, SYGVKD. The ends lost 10 bases at V and 2 bases at J; junction bases unmatched: 12. The CDR3 nucleotides are TGTGCCAGCGCCCGGGGGGGATCGAGTCAAGAGACCCAGTACTTC. This codes for CASARGGSSQETQYF.

V and J are TRBV19 and TRBJ1-1; D perhaps matches TRBD1 (6 bases). The V end was cut by 3 bases, the J end by 5 bases, with 16 bases between. CDR3 length equals 15 residues. Germline CDR1 reads LNHDA; CDR2 reads SQIVND (reference sequence). Here the CDR3 DNA reads TGTGCCAGTAGTATCTGGGGAGGGGGAGGGACTGAAGCTTTCTTT. It codes for CASSIWGGGGTEAFF.

The CDR3: CASSLGWQGAGNTIYF. The DNA of the CDR3 is TGTGCCAGCAGCTTAGGGTGGCAGGGCGCGGGAAACACCATATATTTT. The J gene is TRBJ1-3, the V gene TRBV5-4; a weak D match, TRBD1 (5 bases). Between the trimmed V and J ends, which lost 2 bases and 4 bases, there was a span of 16 bases. Germline V gene sequence: CDR1 SGHNT, CDR2 YYREEE (reference sequence). This CDR3 has 16 amino acids.

The V and J genes are TRBV2 and TRBJ1-2, with TRBD1 identical over 10 bases. The germline gives CDR1 SNHLY, CDR2 FYNNEI. This CDR3 has 15 amino acids. Trimming cost V 8 bases and J 8 bases; bases outside gene matches: 14. CDR3 DNA: TGTGCCAGCGTAGGGCCGGGACAGGGGAGCGGAGGCTACACCTTC. It codes for CASVGPGQGSGGYTF. Variable domain in full (rest from reference TRBV2 and TRBJ1-2): EPEVTQTPSHQVTQMGQEVILRCVPISNHLYFYWYRQILGQKVEFLVSFYNNEISEKSEIFDDQFSVERPDGSNFTLKIRSTKLEDSAMYFCASVGPGQGSGGYTFGSGTRLTVV.

The rearrangement links TRBV6-1 to TRBJ1-1; unclear D gene. The CDR3 totals 14 residues. Germline V gives CDR1 MNHNS, CDR2 SASEGT. The germline V and J ends were trimmed by 3 bases and 7 bases, with 15 bases remaining between them. The CDR3 region is CASSEVRATGEAFF. In DNA, the CDR3 is TGTGCCAGCAGTGAGGTCCGCGCTACGGGTGAAGCTTTCTTT.

The chain couples TRBV19 to TRBJ2-2; 7 bases match TRBD1. The germline V gene has CDR1 LNHDA and CDR2 SQIVND (reference sequence). Trimming took 6 bases from V and 1 from J; bases not matched to a gene: 2. CDR3 length: 14 residues. CDR3 DNA: TGTGCCAGTAGCAGGACAGGGAACACCGGGGAGCTGTTTTTT. The encoded protein is CASSRTGNTGELFF.

This chain uses TRBV5-4 with TRBJ2-1; 14 nucleotides match TRBD2. Germline trimming cut 3 bases from V and 8 bases from J; bases unmatched to any gene: 10. CDR3 size: 17 residues. The germline V gene encodes CDR1 SGHNT and CDR2 YYREEE (reference sequence). The CDR3 region is CASSSGLAGAGDHEQFF. CDR3 DNA: TGTGCCAGCAGCTCGGGACTAGCGGGGGCTGGAGACCATGAGCAGTTCTTC.

The V and J genes are TRBV29-1 and TRBJ1-2; D possibly corresponds to TRBD1 (6 bases). Trimming took 3 bases from V and 0 from J, leaving 17 bases between them. Germline V gene lookup returns CDR1 SQVTM and CDR2 ANQGSEA. CDR3 length: 16 residues. Written as DNA, the CDR3 is TGCAGCGTTGACTCAGGGGCGGACCCATCTAACTATGGCTACACCTTC. Encoded protein: CSVDSGADPSNYGYTF.

V and J are TRBV19 and TRBJ2-4, with 7 bases that match TRBD2. CDR3 length: 14 residues. With 5 bases clipped from V and 5 bases from J, the junction kept 6 bases outside the gene matches. Germline V gives CDR1 LNHDA, CDR2 SQIVND (reference sequence). The CDR3 nucleotides read TGTGCCAGTAGTGGGGGACTACGCCAAAACATTCAGTACTTC. Its translation is CASSGGLRQNIQYF.

The chain recombines TRBV12-3 or TRBV12-4 with TRBJ2-5, with D maybe TRBD2 (6 bases). Trimming shortened V by 8 bases and J by 5 bases, and 12 bases separated the two germline ends. This CDR3 has 12 residues. The chain's CDR3 is CASAKGRETQYF. DNA of the CDR3: TGTGCCAGCGCAAAGGGGAGGGAGACCCAGTACTTC.

This clone was seen a single time. The rearrangement links TRBV9 to TRBJ1-1; the match to TRBD1 covers 10 bases. The CDR3 length is 14 residues. CDR1 and CDR2 (germline): SGDLS, YYNGEE. The trim removed 3 bases at V and 4 bases at J, leaving 3 bases unmatched. The CDR3 DNA sequence: TGTGCCAGCAGCGAGGGACAGGGGTTCACTGAAGCTTTCTTT. Amino acid sequence: CASSEGQGFTEAFF.

This rearrangement joins TRBV30 to TRBJ1-4; no clear D gene. Trimming left V 2 bases short and J 0 bases short, with 7 bases between. Germline V gene lookup returns CDR1 GTSNPN and CDR2 SVGIG (reference sequence). The CDR3 has 14 amino acids. The CDR3 nucleotides read TGTGCCTGGAGTTGGCACCCAACTAATGAAAAACTGTTTTTT. Its translation: CAWSWHPTNEKLFF. Based on the CDR3 plus reference TRBV30 and TRBJ1-4, the full variable domain is SQTIHQWPATLVQPVGSPLSLECTVEGTSNPNLYWYRQAAGRGLQLLFYSVGIGQISSEVPQNLSASRPQDRQFILSSKKLLLSDSGFYLCAWSWHPTNEKLFFGSGTQLSVL.

In this sample, this clone turned up a few times. V is TRBV5-4 and J is TRBJ1-3; the match to TRBD1 covers 9 bases. The germline V gene encodes CDR1 SGHNT and CDR2 YYREEE (reference sequence). The length of the CDR3 is 15 residues. Unmatched junction bases numbered 2, after V lost 3 bases and J lost 1 base. The CDR3 region is CASSSGTGSGNTIYF. In nucleotides, the CDR3 is TGTGCCAGCAGCTCCGGGACAGGGTCTGGAAACACCATATATTTT. The full variable domain, rest sourced from reference TRBV5-4 and TRBJ1-3, is ETGVTQSPTHLIKTRGQQVTLRCSSQSGHNTVSWYQQALGQGPQFIFQYYREEENGRGNFPPRFSGLQFPNYSSELNVNALELDDSALYLCASSSGTGSGNTIYFGEGSWLTVV.

About this clone: At one end the junction does not follow the germline gene, possibly because of a read error. The V gene is TRBV6-5, the J gene TRBJ1-1; 8 bases are shared with TRBD1. Germline V gene data show CDR1 as MNHEY and CDR2 as SVGAGI. This CDR3 region has 16 residues. CDR3 region: CASGYSGTGLNTEAFF. DNA of the CDR3: TGTGCCAGCGGTTACTCCGGGACAGGACTAAACACTGAAGCTTTCTTT.

This clone occurred once. This chain joins TRBV15 and TRBJ2-6; D might be TRBD1 (5 bases). CDR3 length equals 16 residues. Looked up from germline, CDR1 is LNHNV and CDR2 is YYDKDF (reference sequence). Trimming pared 3 bases from V and 1 base from J, leaving 10 bases between. The CDR3 here is CATSRSRTSGANVLTF. The CDR3 DNA is TGTGCCACCAGCAGGTCCAGGACATCTGGGGCCAACGTCCTGACTTTC.

This clone was observed a few times. The chain has TRBV12-3 or TRBV12-4 and TRBJ1-1; D is unresolved. Deletions cut 1 base from V and 8 bases from J, with 8 bases between. The CDR3 is 12 amino acids. The CDR3 loop reads CASSLGAGEAFF. The DNA of the CDR3 is TGTGCCAGCAGTTTAGGAGCGGGCGAAGCTTTCTTT.

J is TRBJ2-3 and V is TRBV7-3; 7 nucleotides line up with TRBD2. Germline V gene data show CDR1 as SGHTA and CDR2 as FQGTGA. V shed 2 bases and J 6 bases; nucleotides not matched to a gene: 5. This CDR3 spans 14 amino acids. CDR3 DNA: TGTGCCAGCAGCTTAGTCGGGGGGAGTGATACGCAGTATTTT. Translation gives CASSLVGGSDTQYF.